This record covers a single TCR beta chain. Its antigen is not yet known. No per-base quality is available; no much larger clone lies one base away. Library method: 5' RACE. Instrument used: Illumina HiSeq 2500. A second PCR of roughly 7 to 12 cycles was performed with a sample-barcoded 5' primer and a J-beta primer mix. Each TCR beta cDNA molecule received a unique molecular identifier from a template-switch 5' adaptor carrying 12 random nucleotides. At least 2.5 million CDR3-containing paired-end reads were obtained from each sample. First-strand cDNA was synthesized from all RNA with the Mint cDNA synthesis kit, primed by a TRBC-specific oligonucleotide. After uracil-DNA glycosylase treatment, a first 18-cycle PCR used universal primers M1SS and BC2_uni_R on all cDNA. As for how the authors treated the data: For normalization, 1 million high-quality reads, each with a distinct molecular identifier, were randomly selected from each sample. Reads sharing molecular identifiers were discarded rather than binned into consensus sequences. MiTCR, run with a Q25 quality threshold and the strictest error-elimination algorithm, handled CDR3 identification, clonotype clustering and error correction. A nonparametric unseen species model using Euler transformation provided a lower-bound estimate of total TCR beta diversity. The public reads were reanalyzed by TCRdb: fastp trimming at Q25, MiXCR alignment, in-frame beta chains only. Entries are consolidated by CDR3 protein sequence, retaining the most common genes and DNA. Clone size and V and J calls follow TCRdb, not the original study. The sample data list some 800,000 distinct CDR3 sequences, and approximately 48% of these were observed just once. The biggest ten clones account for roughly 19% of the sample.

The sample originates from a study of blood T cells in healthy people across ages (dated by TCRdb to between 2015 and 2016). For the study in its entirety: In model experiments, template switching captured about one uniquely barcoded TCR beta cDNA molecule for every two T cells. Age-related changes in TCR beta repertoire diversity were measured in the study by deep sequencing normalized with unique cDNA molecular identifiers. Four age groups were formed from the donors: young (average 16 years), middle-aged (around 40), aged (62) and long-lived (approximately 78). Donors of different ages were randomly distributed across sequencing lanes to avoid experimental bias. For two donors (one aged 18 to 30 and one aged 80 or older), the study analyzed two additional independent replicas of 1 million unique cDNA reads from the same blood draw.

What the study reported, not specific to this receptor: There was a strong correlation between observed TCR beta diversity and the percentage of naive T cells measured by flow cytometry. Estimates of total diversity from one million sequenced T cells were regarded as lower bounds and underestimates. Donor CMV infection status was unknown, potentially confounding age-related changes in expanded clonotypes. Conclusive comparison of naive and antigen-experienced compartments was prevented by the profiling of bulk unsorted PBMCs. Observed TCR beta diversity per million T cells fell roughly linearly with age, and a significant reduction was already apparent by age roughly 40. The long-lived group showed more naive CD4+ T cells, fewer expanded clones and increased TCR diversity than the aged group, suggesting age selection.

The germline V gene (reference sequence) specifies DFQATT as CDR1 and SNEGSKA as CDR2. The junction carries 12 bases between V and J, which are trimmed by 2 bases and 2 bases respectively. Inclusive of the bounding cysteine and phenylalanine, the CDR3 is 15 residues long. Solely the CDR3 DNA is kept, with 45 bases framed from the first base. Systemically healthy Caucasian individuals from Russia, 35 to 40 in total and aged roughly 6 to 100 years, were included as donors. About 9.8 milliliters of peripheral blood were drawn from each donor into EDTA-treated Vacutainer tubes. Ficoll-Paque density-gradient centrifugation was used to isolate PBMCs, with at least 6.5 million obtained per sample. Trizol reagent was used to extract total RNA from PBMCs, with at least 5.5 micrograms per sample. For every donor, an aliquot of PBMCs went through flow cytometry to measure the percentages of naive CD45RAhigh/CD27high T cells.

The TCR sequence derives from a man in his sixties in good health. The sample was blood. The V and J segments used are TRBV20-1 and TRBJ2-2, with no confident D gene call. The DNA sequence follows: TGCAGTGCTAGAAAAGGTGGTAGCAACACCGGGGAGCTGTTTTTT. Its translation is CSARKGGSNTGELFF.